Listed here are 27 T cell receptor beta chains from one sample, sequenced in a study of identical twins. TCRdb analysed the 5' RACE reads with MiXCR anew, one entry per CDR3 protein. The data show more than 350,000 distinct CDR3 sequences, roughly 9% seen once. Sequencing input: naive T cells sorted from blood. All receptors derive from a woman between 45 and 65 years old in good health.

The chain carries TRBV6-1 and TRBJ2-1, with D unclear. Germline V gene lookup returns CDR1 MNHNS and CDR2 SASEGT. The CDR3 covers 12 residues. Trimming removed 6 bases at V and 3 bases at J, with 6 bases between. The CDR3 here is CASRSYYNEQFF. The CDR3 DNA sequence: TGTGCCAGCAGGTCCTACTACAATGAGCAGTTCTTC.

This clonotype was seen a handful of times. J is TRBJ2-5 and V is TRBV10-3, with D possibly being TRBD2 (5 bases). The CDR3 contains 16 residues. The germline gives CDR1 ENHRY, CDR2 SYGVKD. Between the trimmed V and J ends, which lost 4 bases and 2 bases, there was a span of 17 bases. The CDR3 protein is CAISARLTGVQETQYF. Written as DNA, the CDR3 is TGTGCCATCAGTGCGAGACTAACCGGGGTTCAAGAGACCCAGTACTTC.

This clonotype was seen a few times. CDR3 region: CSARARRGDTGELFF. CDR3 DNA: TGCAGTGCTAGGGCACGTAGGGGGGACACCGGGGAGCTGTTTTTT. The chain combines TRBV20-1 with TRBJ2-2; perhaps D is TRBD1 or TRBD2 (6 bases each). Germline CDR1 and CDR2: DFQATT and SNEGSKA (reference sequence). The CDR3 is made up of 15 amino acids. V lost 3 bases, J lost 3 bases, and 14 bases lay in between.

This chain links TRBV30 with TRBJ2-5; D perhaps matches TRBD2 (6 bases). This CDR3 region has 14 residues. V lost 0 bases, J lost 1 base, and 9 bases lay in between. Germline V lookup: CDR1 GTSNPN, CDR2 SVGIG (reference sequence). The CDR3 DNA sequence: TGTGCCTGGAGTGTGGGCGGGACCCAAGAGACCCAGTACTTC. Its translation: CAWSVGGTQETQYF.

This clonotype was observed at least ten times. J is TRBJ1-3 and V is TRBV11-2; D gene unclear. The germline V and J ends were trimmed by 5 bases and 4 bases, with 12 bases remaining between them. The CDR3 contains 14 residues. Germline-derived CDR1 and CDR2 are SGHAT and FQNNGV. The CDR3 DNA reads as TGTGCCAGCAGCACGATTATGGGGGGAAACACCATATATTTT. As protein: CASSTIMGGNTIYF. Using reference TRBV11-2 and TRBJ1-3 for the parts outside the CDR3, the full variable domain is EAGVAQSPRYKIIEKRQSVAFWCNPISGHATLYWYQQILGQGPKLLIQFQNNGVVDDSQLPKDRFSAERLKGVDSTLKIQPAKLEDSAVYLCASSTIMGGNTIYFGEGSWLTVV.

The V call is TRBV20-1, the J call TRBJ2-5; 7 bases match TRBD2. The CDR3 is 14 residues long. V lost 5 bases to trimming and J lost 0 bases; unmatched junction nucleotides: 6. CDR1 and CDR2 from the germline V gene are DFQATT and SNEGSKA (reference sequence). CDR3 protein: CSASRDYNQETQYF. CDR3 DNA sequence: TGCAGTGCTTCCCGGGACTATAACCAAGAGACCCAGTACTTC.

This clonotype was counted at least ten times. The CDR3 loop reads CASSPSGGYTEAFF. Written as DNA, the CDR3 is TGTGCCAGCTCACCATCGGGCGGATACACTGAAGCTTTCTTT. The chain joins TRBV18 to TRBJ1-1; no reliable D call. V was cut by 2 bases and J by 3 bases, with 10 bases left in between. Germline loops: CDR1 KGHSH, CDR2 LQKENI. The CDR3 is 14 residues long.

The CDR3 sequence is CASRGGGASGNEQFF. CDR3 in DNA: TGTGCCAGCAGGGGCGGCGGGGCTAGCGGGAATGAGCAGTTCTTC. V and J are TRBV25-1 and TRBJ2-1, with 8 bases fitting TRBD2. Trimming at V came to 6 bases and at J to 7 bases, leaving 11 bases not matched to a gene. This CDR3 comprises 15 residues. Looked up from germline, CDR1 is MGHDK and CDR2 is SYGVNS.

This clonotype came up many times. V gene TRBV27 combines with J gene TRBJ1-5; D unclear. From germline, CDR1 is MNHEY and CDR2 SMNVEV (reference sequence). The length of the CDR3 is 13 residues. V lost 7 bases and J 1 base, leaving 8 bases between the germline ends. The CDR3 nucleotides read TGTGCCAGCAAAGGGCACAGCAATCAGCCCCAGCATTTT. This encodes CASKGHSNQPQHF.

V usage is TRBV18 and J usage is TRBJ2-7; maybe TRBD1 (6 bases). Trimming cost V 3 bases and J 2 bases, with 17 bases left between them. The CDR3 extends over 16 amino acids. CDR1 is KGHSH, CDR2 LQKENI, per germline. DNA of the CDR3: TGTGCCAGCTCACCGCGGCCAGGGGCCCCCACCTACGAGCAGTACTTC. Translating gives CASSPRPGAPTYEQYF.

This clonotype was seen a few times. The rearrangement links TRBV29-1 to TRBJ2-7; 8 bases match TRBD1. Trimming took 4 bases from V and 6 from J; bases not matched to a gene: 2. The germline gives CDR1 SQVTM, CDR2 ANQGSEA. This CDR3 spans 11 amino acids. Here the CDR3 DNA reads TGCAGCGTTGGGACAGGGCCCGAGCAGTACGTC. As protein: CSVGTGPEQYV.

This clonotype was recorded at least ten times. The CDR3: CASSEYTGFGTQYF. CDR3 DNA sequence: TGTGCCAGCAGTGAATATACGGGGTTTGGGACCCAGTACTTC. This sequence joins TRBV25-1 and TRBJ2-5, with D tentatively TRBD2 (5 bases). V was pared by 0 bases and J by 7 bases, with 12 bases between. Per the germline V gene, CDR1 is MGHDK and CDR2 is SYGVNS. The CDR3 has 14 amino acids.

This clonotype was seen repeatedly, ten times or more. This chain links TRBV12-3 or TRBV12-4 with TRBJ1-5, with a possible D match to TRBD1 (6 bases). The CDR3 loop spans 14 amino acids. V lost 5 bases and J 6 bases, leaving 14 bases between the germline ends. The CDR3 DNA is TGTGCCAGCAGTCCGACAGGCTGGAGTCAGCCCCAGCATTTT. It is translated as CASSPTGWSQPQHF.

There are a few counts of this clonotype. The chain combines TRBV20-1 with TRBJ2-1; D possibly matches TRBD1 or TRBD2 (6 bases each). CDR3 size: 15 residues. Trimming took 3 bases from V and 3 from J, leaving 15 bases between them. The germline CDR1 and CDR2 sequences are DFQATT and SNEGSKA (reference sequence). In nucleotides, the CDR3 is TGCAGTGCTAGGGGGGCGGGAAATGTCTACAATGAGCAGTTCTTC. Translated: CSARGAGNVYNEQFF.

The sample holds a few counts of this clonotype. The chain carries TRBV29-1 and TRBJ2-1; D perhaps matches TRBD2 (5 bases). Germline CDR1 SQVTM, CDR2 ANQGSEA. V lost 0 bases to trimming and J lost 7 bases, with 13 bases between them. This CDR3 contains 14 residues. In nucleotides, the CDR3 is TGCAGCGTTGAAGAGGACCTAGCTGGGAATGAGCAGTTCTTC. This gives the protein CSVEEDLAGNEQFF.

CDR3 residues: CASSQDYEDLQFF. In DNA, the CDR3 is TGCGCCAGCAGCCAAGATTACGAGGACTTACAGTTCTTC. V gene TRBV4-1 combines with J gene TRBJ2-1, with a weak D call TRBD2 (5 bases). The germline gives CDR1 MGHRA, CDR2 YSYEKL. V lost 0 bases and J lost 13, with 13 bases in between. The CDR3 spans 13 residues.

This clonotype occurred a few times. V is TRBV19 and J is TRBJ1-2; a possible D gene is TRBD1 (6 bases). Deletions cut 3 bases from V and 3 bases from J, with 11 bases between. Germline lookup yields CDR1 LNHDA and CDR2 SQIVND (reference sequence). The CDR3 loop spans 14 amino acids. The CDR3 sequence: CASSIMRTDYGYTF. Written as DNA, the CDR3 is TGTGCCAGTAGTATTATGAGGACAGACTATGGCTACACCTTC.

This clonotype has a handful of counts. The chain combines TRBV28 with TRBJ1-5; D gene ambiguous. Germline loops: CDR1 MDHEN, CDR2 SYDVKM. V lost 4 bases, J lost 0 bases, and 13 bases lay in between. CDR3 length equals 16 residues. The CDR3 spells CASSSPREYSNQPQHF. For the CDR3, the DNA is TGTGCCAGCAGTTCGCCTCGGGAGTATAGCAATCAGCCCCAGCATTTT.

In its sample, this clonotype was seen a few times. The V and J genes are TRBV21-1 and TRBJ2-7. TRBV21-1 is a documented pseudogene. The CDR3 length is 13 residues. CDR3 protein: CASSSRTPYEQYV. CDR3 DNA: TGTGCCAGCAGCAGTAGGACCCCCTACGAGCAGTACGTC.

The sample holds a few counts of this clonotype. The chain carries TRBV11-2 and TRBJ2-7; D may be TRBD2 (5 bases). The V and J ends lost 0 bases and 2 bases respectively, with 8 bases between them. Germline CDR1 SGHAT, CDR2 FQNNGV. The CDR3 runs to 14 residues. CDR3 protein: CASSLDGVAYEQYV. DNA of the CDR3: TGTGCCAGCAGCTTAGACGGGGTGGCCTACGAGCAGTACGTC.

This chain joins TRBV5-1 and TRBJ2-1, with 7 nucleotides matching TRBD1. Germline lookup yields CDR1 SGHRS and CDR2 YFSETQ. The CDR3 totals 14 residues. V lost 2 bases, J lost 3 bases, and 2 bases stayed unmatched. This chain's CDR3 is CASSFGTDYNEQFF. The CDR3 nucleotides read TGCGCCAGCAGCTTCGGGACAGACTACAATGAGCAGTTCTTC. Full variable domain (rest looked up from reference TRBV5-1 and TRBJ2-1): KAGVTQTPRYLIKTRGQQVTLSCSPISGHRSVSWYQQTPGQGLQFLFEYFSETQRNKGNFPGRFSGRQFSNSRSEMNVSTLELGDSALYLCASSFGTDYNEQFFGPGTRLTVL.

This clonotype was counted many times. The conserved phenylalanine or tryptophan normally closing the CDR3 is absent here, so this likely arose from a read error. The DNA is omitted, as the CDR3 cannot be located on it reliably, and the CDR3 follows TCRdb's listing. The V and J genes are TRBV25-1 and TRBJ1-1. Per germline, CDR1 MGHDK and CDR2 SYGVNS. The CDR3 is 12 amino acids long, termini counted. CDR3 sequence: CASSESEALVFP.

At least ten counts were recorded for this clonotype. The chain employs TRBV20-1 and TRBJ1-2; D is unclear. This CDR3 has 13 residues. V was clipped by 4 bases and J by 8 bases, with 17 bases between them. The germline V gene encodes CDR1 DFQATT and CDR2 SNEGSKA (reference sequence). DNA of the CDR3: TGCAGTGCTACAAGCCGGGCGGTTGGAGGCTACACCTTC. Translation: CSATSRAVGGYTF.

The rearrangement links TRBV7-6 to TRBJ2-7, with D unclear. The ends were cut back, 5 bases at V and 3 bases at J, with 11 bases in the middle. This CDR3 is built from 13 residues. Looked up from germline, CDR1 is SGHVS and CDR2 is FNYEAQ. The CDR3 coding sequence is TGTGCCAGCAGCACCACCCCCGACTACGAGCAGTACTTC. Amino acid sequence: CASSTTPDYEQYF.

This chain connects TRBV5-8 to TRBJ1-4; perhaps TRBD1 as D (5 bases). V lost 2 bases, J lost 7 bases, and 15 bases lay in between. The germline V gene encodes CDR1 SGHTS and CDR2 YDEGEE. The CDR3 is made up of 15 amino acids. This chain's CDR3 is CASSFNRDRFEKLFF. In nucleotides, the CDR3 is TGTGCCAGCAGCTTCAACCGGGACCGATTTGAAAAACTGTTTTTT.

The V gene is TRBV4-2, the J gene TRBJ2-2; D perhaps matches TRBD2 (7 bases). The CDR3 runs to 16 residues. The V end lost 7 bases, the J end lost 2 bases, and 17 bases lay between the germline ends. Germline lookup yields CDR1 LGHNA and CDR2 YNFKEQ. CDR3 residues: CASKEGGAKNTGELFF. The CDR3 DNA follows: TGTGCCAGCAAGGAGGGGGGGGCAAAAAACACCGGGGAGCTGTTTTTT.

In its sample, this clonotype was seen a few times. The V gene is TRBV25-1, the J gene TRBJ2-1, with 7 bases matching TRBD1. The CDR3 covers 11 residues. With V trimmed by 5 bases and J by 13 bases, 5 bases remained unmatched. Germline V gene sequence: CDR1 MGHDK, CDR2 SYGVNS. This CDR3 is CASSHRTGQFF. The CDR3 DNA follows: TGTGCCAGCAGTCATAGGACAGGTCAGTTCTTC.